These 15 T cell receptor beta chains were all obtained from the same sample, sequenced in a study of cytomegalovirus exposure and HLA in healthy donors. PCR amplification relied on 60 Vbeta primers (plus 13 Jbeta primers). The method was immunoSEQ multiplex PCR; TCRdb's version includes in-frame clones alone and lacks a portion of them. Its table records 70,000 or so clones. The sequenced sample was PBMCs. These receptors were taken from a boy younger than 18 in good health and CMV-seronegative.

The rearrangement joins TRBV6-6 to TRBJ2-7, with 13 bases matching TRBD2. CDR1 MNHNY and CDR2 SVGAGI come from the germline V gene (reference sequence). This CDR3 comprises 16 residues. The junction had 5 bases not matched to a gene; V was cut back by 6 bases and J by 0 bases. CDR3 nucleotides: TGTGCCAGCAGCCCGACTAGCGGGGGGTCCTCCTACGAGCAGTACTTC. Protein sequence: CASSPTSGGSSYEQYF.

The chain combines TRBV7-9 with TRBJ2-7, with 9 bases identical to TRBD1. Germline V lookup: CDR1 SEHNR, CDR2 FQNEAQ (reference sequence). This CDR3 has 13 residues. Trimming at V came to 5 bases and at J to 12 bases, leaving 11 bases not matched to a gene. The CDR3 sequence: CASSPTGTGRGYF. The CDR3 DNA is TGTGCCAGCAGCCCAACCGGGACAGGGAGGGGGTACTTC.

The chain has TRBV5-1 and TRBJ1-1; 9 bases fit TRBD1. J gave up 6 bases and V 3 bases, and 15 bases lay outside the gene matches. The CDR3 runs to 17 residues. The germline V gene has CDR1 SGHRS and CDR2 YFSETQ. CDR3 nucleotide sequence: TGCGCCAGCAGCTCATACCGGGACAGGGACGTGTTCGCTGAAGCTTTCTTT. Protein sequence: CASSSYRDRDVFAEAFF.

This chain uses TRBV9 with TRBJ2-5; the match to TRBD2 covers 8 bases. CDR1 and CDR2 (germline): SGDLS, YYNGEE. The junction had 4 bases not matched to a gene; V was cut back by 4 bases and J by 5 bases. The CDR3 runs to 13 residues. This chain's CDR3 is CASSPRGGETQYF. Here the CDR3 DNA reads TGTGCCAGCAGCCCCCGGGGGGGGGAGACCCAGTACTTC.

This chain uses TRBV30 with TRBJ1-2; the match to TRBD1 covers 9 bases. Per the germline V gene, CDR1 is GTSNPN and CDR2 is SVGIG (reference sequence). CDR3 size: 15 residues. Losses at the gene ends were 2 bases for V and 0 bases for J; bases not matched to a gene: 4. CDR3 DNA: TGTGCCTGGAGTATCCGACAGGGGGCTAACTATGGCTACACCTTC. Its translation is CAWSIRQGANYGYTF.

CDR3 region: CSAPVELYEQYF. CDR3 nucleotides: TGCAGCGCCCCTGTCGAACTCTACGAGCAGTACTTC. The chain has TRBV29-1 and TRBJ2-7; D call uncertain. CDR1 and CDR2 from the germline V gene are SQVTM and ANQGSEA. The CDR3 consists of 12 residues. Trimming took off 7 bases at V and 3 bases at J, with 13 bases between the two ends.

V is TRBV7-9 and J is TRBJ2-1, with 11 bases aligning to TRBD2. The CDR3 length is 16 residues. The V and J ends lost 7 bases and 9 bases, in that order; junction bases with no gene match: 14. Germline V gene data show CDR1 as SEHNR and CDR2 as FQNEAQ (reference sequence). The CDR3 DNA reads TGTGCCAGCACTGGGACTAGCGGAACCTACCCTGGTGAGCAGTTCTTC. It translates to CASTGTSGTYPGEQFF.

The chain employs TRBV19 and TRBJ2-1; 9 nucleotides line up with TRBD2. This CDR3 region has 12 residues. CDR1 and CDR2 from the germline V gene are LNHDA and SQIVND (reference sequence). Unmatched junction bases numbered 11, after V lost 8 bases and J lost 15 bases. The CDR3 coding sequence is TGTGCCAGTGGCCCCGATAGCGGGGGAGGGTTCTTC. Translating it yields CASGPDSGGGFF.

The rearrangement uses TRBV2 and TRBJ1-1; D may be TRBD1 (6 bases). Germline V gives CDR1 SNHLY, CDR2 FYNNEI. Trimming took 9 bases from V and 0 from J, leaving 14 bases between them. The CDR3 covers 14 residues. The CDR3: CASNGGGLNTEAFF. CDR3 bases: TGTGCCAGTAATGGGGGGGGGCTGAACACTGAAGCTTTCTTT.

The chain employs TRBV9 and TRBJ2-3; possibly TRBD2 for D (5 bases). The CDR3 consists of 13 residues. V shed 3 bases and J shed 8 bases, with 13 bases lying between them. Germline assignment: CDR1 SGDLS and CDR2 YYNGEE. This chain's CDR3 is CASSAPPEGTQYF. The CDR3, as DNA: TGTGCCAGCAGCGCTCCTCCCGAGGGTACGCAGTATTTT.

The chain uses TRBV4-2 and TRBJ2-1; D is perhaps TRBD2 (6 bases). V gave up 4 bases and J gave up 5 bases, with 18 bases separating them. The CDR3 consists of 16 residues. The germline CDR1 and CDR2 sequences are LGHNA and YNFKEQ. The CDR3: CASSRELAETDNEQFF. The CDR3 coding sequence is TGTGCCAGCAGCCGAGAGTTAGCGGAGACGGACAATGAGCAGTTCTTC.

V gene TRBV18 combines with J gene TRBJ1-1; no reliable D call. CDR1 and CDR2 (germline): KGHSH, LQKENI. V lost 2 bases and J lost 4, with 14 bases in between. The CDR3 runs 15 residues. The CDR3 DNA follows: TGTGCCAGCTCACCATTGTTGGTGGAGGTCACTGAAGCTTTCTTT. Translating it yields CASSPLLVEVTEAFF.

CDR3: CASSTTGGNPYEQYF. The CDR3 nucleotides read TGTGCCAGCAGCACCACGGGAGGGAATCCCTACGAGCAGTACTTC. This chain links TRBV7-9 with TRBJ2-7, with 8 bases lining up with TRBD2. The CDR3 consists of 15 residues. V was clipped by 5 bases and J by 2 bases; unmatched bases: 8. The germline V gene encodes CDR1 SEHNR and CDR2 FQNEAQ (reference sequence).

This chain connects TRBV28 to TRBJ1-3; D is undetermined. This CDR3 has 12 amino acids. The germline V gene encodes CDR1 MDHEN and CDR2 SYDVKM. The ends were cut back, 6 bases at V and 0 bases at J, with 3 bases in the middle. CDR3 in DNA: TGTGCCAGCAGGAGCTCTGGAAACACCATATATTTT. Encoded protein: CASRSSGNTIYF.

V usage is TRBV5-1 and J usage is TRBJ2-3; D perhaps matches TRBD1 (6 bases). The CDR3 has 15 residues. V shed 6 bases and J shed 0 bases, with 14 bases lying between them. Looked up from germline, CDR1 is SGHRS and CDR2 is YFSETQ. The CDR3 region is CASNTQGMSTDTQYF. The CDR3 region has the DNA TGCGCCAGCAATACCCAGGGGATGAGCACAGATACGCAGTATTTT. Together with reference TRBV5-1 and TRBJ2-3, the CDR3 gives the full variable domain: KAGVTQTPRYLIKTRGQQVTLSCSPISGHRSVSWYQQTPGQGLQFLFEYFSETQRNKGNFPGRFSGRQFSNSRSEMNVSTLELGDSALYLCASNTQGMSTDTQYFGPGTRLTVL.